This entry lists 20 T cell receptor beta chains sequenced from one sample in a study of blood T cells in healthy people across ages. Sample-barcoded 5' priming and a J-beta primer mix drove a second PCR of roughly 7 to 11 cycles. TCRdb passed the 5' RACE reads through MiXCR, listing each CDR3 protein once. Among about 650,000 distinct CDR3 sequences listed, about 50% were seen once. Input material: blood. The receptors derive from an elderly woman in good health.

V and J are TRBV29-1 and TRBJ2-7; D possibly corresponds to TRBD2 (6 bases). This CDR3 has 16 amino acids. The germline CDR1 and CDR2 sequences are SQVTM and ANQGSEA. V was clipped by 4 bases and J by 0 bases, with 19 bases between them. As DNA, the CDR3 is TGCAGCGTTGTAATGCGGGGAGGTGGGAGCTCCTACGAGCAGTACTTC. It codes for CSVVMRGGGSSYEQYF.

The gene calls are TRBV3-1 and TRBJ2-1; the match to TRBD1 covers 8 bases. Per germline, CDR1 LGHDT and CDR2 YNNKEL (reference sequence). The junction had 3 bases not matched to a gene; V was cut back by 3 bases and J by 5 bases. The CDR3 consists of 14 residues. The DNA of the CDR3 is TGTGCCAGCAGCCAGTGGACAGGGAACAATGAGCAGTTCTTC. Protein: CASSQWTGNNEQFF.

This clonotype was seen many times. The chain combines TRBV9 with TRBJ2-3, with unresolved D. CDR1 is SGDLS, CDR2 YYNGEE, per germline. Deletions cut 4 bases from V and 3 bases from J, with 6 bases between. The CDR3 has 12 residues. CDR3 in amino acids: CASSQRTDTQYF. The CDR3, as DNA: TGTGCCAGCAGCCAGAGAACAGATACGCAGTATTTT.

This clonotype was seen more than once but under ten times. The chain carries TRBV28 and TRBJ1-1; TRBD1 aligns across 7 bases. This CDR3 spans 15 amino acids. The germline CDR1 and CDR2 sequences are MDHEN and SYDVKM. After removal of 6 bases from V and 8 bases from J, the junction contained 15 bases not matched to a gene. This CDR3 reads CASSTLRGGQREAFF. CDR3 nucleotides: TGTGCCAGCAGCACCCTCCGAGGGGGCCAAAGGGAAGCTTTCTTT.

This chain connects TRBV12-3 or TRBV12-4 to TRBJ2-3; D unclear. This CDR3 spans 14 amino acids. V was pared by 5 bases and J by 0 bases, with 9 bases between. The DNA of the CDR3 is TGTGCCAGCAGTACCACGGTGAGCACAGATACGCAGTATTTT. Translating it yields CASSTTVSTDTQYF.

The chain has TRBV27 and TRBJ2-7, with D tentatively TRBD1 or TRBD2 (5 bases each). The CDR3 totals 13 residues. Germline assignment: CDR1 MNHEY and CDR2 SMNVEV (reference sequence). The V end was cut by 8 bases, the J end by 3 bases, with 14 bases between. The CDR3 loop reads CASGTDTNYEQYF. The CDR3 coding sequence is TGTGCCAGCGGGACGGATACCAACTACGAGCAGTACTTC.

This clonotype was recorded many times. The gene calls are TRBV6-1 and TRBJ1-1, with 9 nucleotides matching TRBD1. This CDR3 has 14 residues. The germline gives CDR1 MNHNS, CDR2 SASEGT. The J segment lost 3 bases and the V segment lost 6 bases, leaving 5 bases of the junction unmatched. The CDR3 loop reads CASRLTGGYTEAFF. The CDR3 DNA follows: TGTGCCAGCAGGTTGACAGGGGGGTACACTGAAGCTTTCTTT.

For this clonotype: This sequence may be a read error, since a much larger clone differs from it by one base. The chain joins TRBV20-1 to TRBJ1-5; D is unresolved. The CDR3 has 14 residues. Germline assignment: CDR1 DFQATT and CDR2 SNEGSKA (reference sequence). V dropped 3 bases and J dropped 7 bases, with 16 bases sitting between them. CDR3 sequence reads: CSASCGRRRQPQHF. For the CDR3, the DNA is TGCAGTGCTAGCTGTGGCAGGAGGAGGCAGCCCCAGCATTTT.

About this clonotype itself: One end of the junction is discordant with germline, which a read error may explain. The CDR3 here is CTSSKTQNTGELFF. The CDR3 region has the DNA TGTACCAGCAGCAAGACACAGAACACCGGGGAGCTGTTTTTT. This rearrangement joins TRBV5-5 to TRBJ2-2; D is unresolved. The CDR3 is 14 residues long. The germline V gene has CDR1 SGHKS and CDR2 YYEKEE (reference sequence).

The chain recombines TRBV9 with TRBJ2-4; 7 bases are a match to TRBD2. The germline CDR1 and CDR2 sequences are SGDLS and YYNGEE. V trimming: 4 bases; J trimming: 1 base; junction bases outside the gene matches: 8. The CDR3 contains 16 residues. CDR3 sequence reads: CASSSTSEGAKNIQYF. As DNA, the CDR3 is TGTGCCAGCAGCTCCACTAGCGAGGGGGCCAAAAACATTCAGTACTTC.

This chain joins TRBV4-2 and TRBJ2-7, with D unresolved. CDR1 is LGHNA and CDR2 is YNFKEQ in the germline V gene. The CDR3 length is 13 residues. The V end was cut by 3 bases, the J end by 10 bases, with 16 bases between. The CDR3 loop is CASSQDPVSTQYF. CDR3 DNA sequence: TGTGCCAGCAGCCAGGATCCAGTCAGCACCCAGTACTTC.

Only a few counts were recorded for this clonotype. The junction and the germline gene differ at one end; a read error may be behind it. The rearrangement uses TRBV6-5 and TRBJ1-2; 9 nucleotides match TRBD1. The CDR3 totals 16 residues. Germline V gene sequence: CDR1 MNHEY, CDR2 SVGAGI. The CDR3 sequence: CASSLQTGTGYYGYTF. Written as DNA, the CDR3 is TGTGCCAGCAGTTTGCAGACCGGGACAGGGTACTACGGCTACACCTTC.

This chain connects TRBV25-1 to TRBJ2-3; tentative D call: TRBD2 (5 bases). The CDR3 has 13 residues. Germline V lookup: CDR1 MGHDK, CDR2 SYGVNS. V was trimmed by 7 bases and J by 5 bases, leaving 13 bases between them. The CDR3, as DNA: TGTGCCAGCACCGACGAGGGCGGAGATACGCAGTATTTT. Translated: CASTDEGGDTQYF.

This clonotype was recorded many times. The DNA for the CDR3 is TGTGCCAGCAGCCCCGGAGGTGAACGATACGAGCAGTACTTC. Protein: CASSPGGERYEQYF. The J gene is TRBJ2-7, the V gene TRBV6-6; the D gene is possibly TRBD2 (5 bases). V was cut by 6 bases and J by 4 bases, with 16 bases left in between. Germline assignment: CDR1 MNHNY and CDR2 SVGAGI (reference sequence). This CDR3 has 14 residues.

This clonotype was detected ten times or more. The CDR3 DNA sequence: TGCAGTGCCAACCCGGGACTAGCGAGCTCCTACGAGCAGTACTTC. Its translation is CSANPGLASSYEQYF. This chain joins TRBV20-1 and TRBJ2-7, with 10 positions matching TRBD2. The V segment lost 6 bases and the J segment 0 bases; nucleotides outside the gene matches: 8. Germline V gene sequence: CDR1 DFQATT, CDR2 SNEGSKA (reference sequence). The CDR3 consists of 15 residues.

The gene calls are TRBV12-3 or TRBV12-4 and TRBJ2-1; D gene unclear. The CDR3 runs to 13 residues. Trimming pared 4 bases from V and 8 bases from J, leaving 12 bases between. The CDR3 loop is CASSSPGYDEQFF. In DNA form, the CDR3 reads TGTGCCAGCAGTTCTCCCGGGTACGATGAGCAGTTCTTC.

This clonotype was seen repeatedly, ten times or more. J is TRBJ1-2 and V is TRBV5-1, with D unclear. The length of the CDR3 is 12 residues. In germline, CDR1 is SGHRS, CDR2 YFSETQ. Deletions cut 4 bases from V and 5 bases from J, with 9 bases between. DNA for the CDR3: TGCGCCAGCAGCACGTCGGCATATGGCTACACCTTC. This sequence encodes CASSTSAYGYTF.

Turning to this clonotype: Sequence at one end of the junction differs from germline and may be a read error. The chain joins TRBV6-5 to TRBJ1-4; D is perhaps TRBD1 (5 bases). The germline V gene encodes CDR1 MNHEY and CDR2 SVGAGI. The CDR3 is 14 amino acids. Here the CDR3 DNA reads TGTGCCAGCAGGTACTCCCCGGGGGAGGAAAAACTGTTTTTT. Protein: CASRYSPGEEKLFF.

For this clonotype: A much larger clonotype is one base distant, so this may be a read error. The chain combines TRBV12-3 or TRBV12-4 with TRBJ2-5, with D unresolved. The DNA end favors TRBJ2-7, so the J call may be wrong. There are 14 residues in the CDR3. CDR3 bases: TGTGCCAGCAGTGTGCGTAACCGGGCGGACGAGCAGTACTTC. Encoded protein: CASSVRNRADEQYF.

On this clonotype: A junction end diverges from the germline sequence, so it may reflect a read error. The chain uses TRBV5-1 and TRBJ2-7; unclear D gene. Germline V CDR1 and CDR2: SGHRS, YFSETQ. The CDR3 is 12 amino acids. The CDR3 sequence is CASGLSGDEQYF. CDR3 DNA sequence: TGCGCCAGCGGCTTGTCTGGTGATGAGCAGTACTTC.